The 13 T cell receptor beta chains listed next were all sequenced from one sample in a study of cytomegalovirus exposure and HLA in healthy donors. The primer mix had 60 Vbeta and 13 Jbeta primers. Data came from immunoSEQ multiplex PCR; TCRdb stores just in-frame clones and leaves some out. The sample records about 180,000 clones, 84% being singletons. Sequences were obtained from PBMCs. Every receptor here comes from a girl aged 2 to 9 in good health and CMV-seropositive.

The chain has TRBV4-1 and TRBJ1-6; the match to TRBD1 covers 7 bases. This CDR3 comprises 17 residues. Germline V gives CDR1 MGHRA, CDR2 YSYEKL. The trim removed 5 bases at V and 4 bases at J, leaving 11 bases unmatched. CDR3 nucleotide sequence: TGCGCCAGCAGCTACCGGGGACAGCCGGGATATAATTCACCCCTCCACTTT. Amino acids: CASSYRGQPGYNSPLHF.

The chain carries TRBV9 and TRBJ2-2, with 12 positions matching TRBD2. There are 17 residues in the CDR3. The germline gives CDR1 SGDLS, CDR2 YYNGEE. The J segment lost 3 bases and the V segment lost 2 bases, leaving 5 bases of the junction unmatched. CDR3 amino acids: CASSVPLAGGHTGELFF. CDR3 in DNA: TGTGCCAGCAGCGTTCCACTAGCGGGGGGCCACACCGGGGAGCTGTTTTTT.

This chain connects TRBV5-1 to TRBJ1-2; D gene ambiguous. CDR3 length: 14 amino acids. V dropped 4 bases and J dropped 4 bases, with 14 bases sitting between them. Per germline, CDR1 SGHRS and CDR2 YFSETQ. Written as DNA, the CDR3 is TGCGCCAGCAGCCCAACTGAACAGCTCTATGGCTACACCTTC. Translation: CASSPTEQLYGYTF.

V is TRBV7-6 and J is TRBJ2-7; 9 nucleotides agree with TRBD1. The CDR3 runs 15 residues. Trimming cost V 5 bases and J 4 bases; bases outside gene matches: 9. Germline V gene lookup returns CDR1 SGHVS and CDR2 FNYEAQ. The DNA of the CDR3 is TGTGCCAGCAGCCCAGGACAGGGGACTGCATACGAGCAGTACTTC. It translates to CASSPGQGTAYEQYF.

The rearrangement joins TRBV7-3 to TRBJ1-1; TRBD1 matches 8 bases. The V and J ends lost 4 bases and 4 bases, in that order; junction bases with no gene match: 5. This CDR3 region has 14 residues. In germline, CDR1 is SGHTA, CDR2 FQGTGA. The chain's CDR3 is CASSSTGVGTEAFF. The CDR3 nucleotides read TGTGCCAGCAGCTCGACAGGGGTTGGCACTGAAGCTTTCTTT.

This chain uses TRBV5-5 with TRBJ2-7, with 8 bases matching TRBD2. Germline loops: CDR1 SGHKS, CDR2 YYEKEE (reference sequence). The CDR3 loop spans 14 amino acids. The J segment lost 6 bases and the V segment lost 3 bases, leaving 8 bases of the junction unmatched. The CDR3 region is CASSYGTRTSEQYF. The CDR3 DNA sequence: TGTGCCAGCAGCTACGGGACTAGGACCTCCGAGCAGTACTTC.

The V gene is TRBV5-1, the J gene TRBJ1-1; D ambiguous. This CDR3 has 14 residues. CDR1 is SGHRS and CDR2 is YFSETQ in the germline V gene. Trimming removed 0 bases at V and 1 base at J, with 7 bases between. The CDR3 spells CASSLGRKNTEAFF. The CDR3 DNA sequence: TGCGCCAGCAGCTTGGGGCGGAAGAACACTGAAGCTTTCTTT.

The chain combines TRBV6-1 with TRBJ1-1; 8 bases map to TRBD1. The V gene's germline CDR1 is MNHNS and CDR2 SASEGT. The CDR3 length is 14 residues. J was trimmed by 1 base and V by 5 bases; bases with no gene match: 3. In DNA, the CDR3 is TGTGCCAGCAGTTTCGACAGGGGGAACACTGAAGCTTTCTTT. Amino acid sequence: CASSFDRGNTEAFF.

The chain couples TRBV7-2 to TRBJ2-7; possibly TRBD2 for D (5 bases). The CDR3 consists of 12 residues. Trimming cost V 5 bases and J 6 bases, with 11 bases left between them. Per the germline V gene, CDR1 is SGHTA and CDR2 is FQGNSA. The CDR3 here is CASSKTRREQYF. CDR3 coding DNA: TGTGCCAGCAGCAAAACTAGGCGCGAGCAGTACTTC.

This chain links TRBV6-6 with TRBJ2-5; D possibly corresponds to TRBD1 (6 bases). The end of the DNA is better explained by TRBJ2-7, so the J call may be wrong. The CDR3 covers 14 residues. Germline loops: CDR1 MNHNY, CDR2 SVGAGI (reference sequence). The CDR3 DNA is TGTGCCAGCAGTTACCCTAGGACAGATCACGAGCAGTACTTC. Protein sequence: CASSYPRTDHEQYF.

The chain combines TRBV7-3 with TRBJ1-2, with D possibly matching TRBD1 (5 bases). Germline loops: CDR1 SGHTA, CDR2 FQGTGA. The CDR3 extends over 13 amino acids. Trimming took 3 bases from V and 6 from J, leaving 11 bases between them. The CDR3 is CASSFGGSDGYTF. CDR3 DNA: TGTGCCAGCAGCTTCGGGGGTTCGGATGGCTACACCTTC.

The V and J genes are TRBV10-3 and TRBJ1-5, with 7 bases matching TRBD1. V shed 6 bases and J 5 bases; nucleotides not matched to a gene: 7. This CDR3 is built from 14 residues. Germline CDR1 reads ENHRY; CDR2 reads SYGVKD. CDR3 sequence (DNA): TGTGCCATCAGGACAGGGATCGGAGATCAGCCCCAGCATTTT. It translates to CAIRTGIGDQPQHF.

V is TRBV7-3 and J is TRBJ2-3, with 7 bases lining up with TRBD2. V was pared by 5 bases and J by 5 bases, with 7 bases of the junction left unmatched. In germline, CDR1 is SGHTA, CDR2 FQGTGA. The CDR3 length is 14 residues. The CDR3, as DNA: TGTGCCAGCAGCCCATCGGGGAGGGGAGATACGCAGTATTTT. Translated: CASSPSGRGDTQYF.